This T cell receptor beta chain is drawn from a study of cytomegalovirus exposure and HLA in healthy donors. About the study: Caucasian-associated ancestry cluster membership applied to around 76% of 398 genotyped donors. Study findings and constraints: Analysis was carried out at a later point, and it linked a missense DCLRE1C variant to TCR beta V- and J-gene trimming. In a later analysis, roughly 17,000 TCR beta sequences were associated with HLA alleles at 0.05 false discovery rate. The productive fraction for most TCR beta V segments was about 90% or about 30% in an earlier analysis.

In regard to this clone: What it recognizes is unknown.

60 Vbeta and 13 Jbeta primers were used in PCR. Only in-frame clones appear in the TCRdb table, and some are missing; sequencing was by immunoSEQ multiplex PCR. The table shows roughly 150,000 clones, with about 75% occurring only once. Germline CDR1 is SGHVS and CDR2 is FNYEAQ. V lost 5 bases and J 2 bases, leaving 12 bases between the germline ends. The CDR3 covers 14 residues. The sequenced material came from PBMCs. The receptor was isolated from a man between 18 and 35 years old in good health and CMV-seropositive. The chain carries TRBV7-6 and TRBJ2-5; D perhaps matches TRBD1 (6 bases). In DNA, the CDR3 is TGTGCCAGCAGCCCACGAAGGGGGCAAGAGACCCAGTACTTC. Amino acids: CASSPRRGQETQYF. Combining the CDR3 with reference TRBV7-6 and TRBJ2-5 gives the whole variable domain GAGVSQSPRYKVTKRGQDVALRCDPISGHVSLYWYRQALGQGPEFLTYFNYEAQQDKSGLPNDRFSAERPEGSISTLTIQRTEQRDSAMYRCASSPRRGQETQYFGPGTRLLVL.